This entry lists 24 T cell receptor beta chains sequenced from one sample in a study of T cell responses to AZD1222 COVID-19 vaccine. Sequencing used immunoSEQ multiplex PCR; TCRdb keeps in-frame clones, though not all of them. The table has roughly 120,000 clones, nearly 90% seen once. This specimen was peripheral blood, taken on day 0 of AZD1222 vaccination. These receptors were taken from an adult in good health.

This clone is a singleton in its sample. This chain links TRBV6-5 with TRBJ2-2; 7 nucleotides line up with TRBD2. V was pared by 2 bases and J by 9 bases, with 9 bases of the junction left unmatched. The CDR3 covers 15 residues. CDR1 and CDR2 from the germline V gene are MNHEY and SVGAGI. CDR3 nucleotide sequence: TGTGCCAGCAGTTACCGCGGCTCGAGCGGGAGGGAGCTGTTTTTT. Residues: CASSYRGSSGRELFF.

This CDR3 is CASSSPRGQVNYGYTF. The CDR3, as DNA: TGTGCCAGCAGTTCTCCCCGGGGACAGGTCAACTATGGCTACACCTTC. The chain recombines TRBV28 with TRBJ1-2; 8 nucleotides match TRBD1. The CDR3 is made up of 16 amino acids. J gave up 2 bases and V 4 bases, and 9 bases lay outside the gene matches. Germline V gene lookup returns CDR1 MDHEN and CDR2 SYDVKM.

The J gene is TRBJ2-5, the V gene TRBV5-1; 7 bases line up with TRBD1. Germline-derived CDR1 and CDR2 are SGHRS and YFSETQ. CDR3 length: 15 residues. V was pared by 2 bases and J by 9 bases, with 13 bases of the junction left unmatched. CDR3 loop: CASSFAPGTVVPQYF. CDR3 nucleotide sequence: TGCGCCAGCAGCTTCGCTCCCGGGACAGTTGTCCCCCAGTACTTC.

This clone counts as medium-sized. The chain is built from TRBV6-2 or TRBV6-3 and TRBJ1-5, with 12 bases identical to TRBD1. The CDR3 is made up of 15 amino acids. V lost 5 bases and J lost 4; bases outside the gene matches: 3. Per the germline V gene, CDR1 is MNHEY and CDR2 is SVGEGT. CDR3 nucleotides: TGTGCCAGCAGTGGGACAGGGGGCAGAAATCAGCCCCAGCATTTT. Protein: CASSGTGGRNQPQHF.

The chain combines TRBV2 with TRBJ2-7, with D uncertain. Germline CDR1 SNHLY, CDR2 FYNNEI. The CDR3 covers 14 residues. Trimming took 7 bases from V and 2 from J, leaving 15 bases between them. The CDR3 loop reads CASNERRSTYEQYF. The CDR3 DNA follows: TGTGCCAGCAATGAGAGAAGGTCAACCTACGAGCAGTACTTC. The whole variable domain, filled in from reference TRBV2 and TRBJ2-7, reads EPEVTQTPSHQVTQMGQEVILRCVPISNHLYFYWYRQILGQKVEFLVSFYNNEISEKSEIFDDQFSVERPDGSNFTLKIRSTKLEDSAMYFCASNERRSTYEQYFGPGTRLTVT.

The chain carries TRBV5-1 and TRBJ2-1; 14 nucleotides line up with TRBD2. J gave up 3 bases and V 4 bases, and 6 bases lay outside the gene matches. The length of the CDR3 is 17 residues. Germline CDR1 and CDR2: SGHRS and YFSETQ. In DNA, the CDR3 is TGCGCCAGCAGCCCCGGGACTAGCGGGAGTGTCTACAATGAGCAGTTCTTC. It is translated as CASSPGTSGSVYNEQFF.

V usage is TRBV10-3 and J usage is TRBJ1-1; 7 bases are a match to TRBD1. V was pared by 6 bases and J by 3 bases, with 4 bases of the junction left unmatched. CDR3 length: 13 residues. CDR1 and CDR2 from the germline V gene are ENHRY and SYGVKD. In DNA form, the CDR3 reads TGTGCCATCAGACCCAGGGGGGACACTGAAGCTTTCTTT. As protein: CAIRPRGDTEAFF.

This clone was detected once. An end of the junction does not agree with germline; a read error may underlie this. CDR3 sequence: CASSRTGKDTQYF. The CDR3 DNA is TGTGCTAGCAGCCGGACAGGGAAGGATACGCAGTATTTT. V and J are TRBV7-7 and TRBJ2-3; 8 bases match TRBD1. CDR3 length equals 13 residues. Germline CDR1 SSHAT, CDR2 FNYEAQ (reference sequence).

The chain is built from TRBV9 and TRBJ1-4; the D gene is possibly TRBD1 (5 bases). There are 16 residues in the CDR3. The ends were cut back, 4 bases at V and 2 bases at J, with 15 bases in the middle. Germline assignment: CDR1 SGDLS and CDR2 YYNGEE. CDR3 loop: CASSPRGVGTNEKLFF. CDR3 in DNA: TGTGCCAGCAGCCCAAGGGGAGTTGGGACTAATGAAAAACTGTTTTTT.

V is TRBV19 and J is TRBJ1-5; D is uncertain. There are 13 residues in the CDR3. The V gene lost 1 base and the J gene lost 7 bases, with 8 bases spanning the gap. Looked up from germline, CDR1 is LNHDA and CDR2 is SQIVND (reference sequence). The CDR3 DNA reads TGTGCCAGTAGTATAGGAGGGTACCAGCCCCAGCATTTT. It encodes CASSIGGYQPQHF.

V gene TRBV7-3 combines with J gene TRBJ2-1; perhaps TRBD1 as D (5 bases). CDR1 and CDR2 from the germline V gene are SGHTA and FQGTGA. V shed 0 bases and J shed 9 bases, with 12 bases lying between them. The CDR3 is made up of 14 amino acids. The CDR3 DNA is TGTGCCAGCAGCTTAACGGGGTACAGGTTTGAGCAGTTCTTC. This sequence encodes CASSLTGYRFEQFF.

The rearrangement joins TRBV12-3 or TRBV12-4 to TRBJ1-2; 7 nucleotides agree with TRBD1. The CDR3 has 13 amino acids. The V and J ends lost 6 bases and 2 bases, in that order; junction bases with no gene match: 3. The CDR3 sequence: CASSQDRNYGYTF. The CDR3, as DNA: TGTGCCAGCAGCCAGGACAGGAACTATGGCTACACCTTC.

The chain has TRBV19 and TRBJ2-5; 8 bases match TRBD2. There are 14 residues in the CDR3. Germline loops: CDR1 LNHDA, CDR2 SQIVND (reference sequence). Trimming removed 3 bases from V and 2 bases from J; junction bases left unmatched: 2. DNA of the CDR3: TGTGCCAGTAGTATTAGCGGGGAGCAAGAGACCCAGTACTTC. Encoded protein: CASSISGEQETQYF.

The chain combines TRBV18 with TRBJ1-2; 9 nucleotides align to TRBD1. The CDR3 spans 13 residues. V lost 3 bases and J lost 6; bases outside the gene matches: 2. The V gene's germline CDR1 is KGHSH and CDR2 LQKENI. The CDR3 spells CASSPGQGHGYTF. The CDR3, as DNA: TGTGCCAGCTCACCCGGACAGGGGCATGGCTACACCTTC.

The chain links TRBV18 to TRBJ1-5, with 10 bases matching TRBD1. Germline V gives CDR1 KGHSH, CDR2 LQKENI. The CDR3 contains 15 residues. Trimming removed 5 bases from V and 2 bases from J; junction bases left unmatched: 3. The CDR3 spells CASSTGTGGNQPQHF. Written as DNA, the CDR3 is TGTGCCAGCTCAACCGGGACAGGGGGCAATCAGCCCCAGCATTTT. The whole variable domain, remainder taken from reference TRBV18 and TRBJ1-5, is NAGVMQNPRHLVRRRGQEARLRCSPMKGHSHVYWYRQLPEEGLKFMVYLQKENIIDESGMPKERFSAEFPKEGPSILRIQQVVRGDSAAYFCASSTGTGGNQPQHFGDGTRLSIL.

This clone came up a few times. DNA of the CDR3: TGTGCCAGCAGCTTGGATAGGAGGGACAGGGGAGCCGGGGAGCTGTTTTTT. It yields the protein CASSLDRRDRGAGELFF. This rearrangement joins TRBV5-4 to TRBJ2-2, with 10 bases fitting TRBD1. The CDR3 extends over 17 amino acids. Unmatched junction bases numbered 8, after V lost 0 bases and J lost 6 bases. Looked up from germline, CDR1 is SGHNT and CDR2 is YYREEE (reference sequence).

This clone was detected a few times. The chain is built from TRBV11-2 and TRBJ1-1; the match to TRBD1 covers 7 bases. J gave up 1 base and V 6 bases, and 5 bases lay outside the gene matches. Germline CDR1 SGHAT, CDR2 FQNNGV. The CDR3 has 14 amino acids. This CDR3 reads CASSRDRANTEAFF. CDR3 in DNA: TGTGCCAGCAGTAGAGACAGGGCGAACACTGAAGCTTTCTTT.

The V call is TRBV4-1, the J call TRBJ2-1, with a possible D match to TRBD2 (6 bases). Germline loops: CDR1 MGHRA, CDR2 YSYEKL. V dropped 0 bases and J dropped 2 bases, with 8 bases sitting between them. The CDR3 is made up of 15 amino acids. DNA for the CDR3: TGCGCCAGCAGCCAAGAACGGGGGACCTACAATGAGCAGTTCTTC. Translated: CASSQERGTYNEQFF.

The CDR3 sequence is CASTIPGFQETQYF. CDR3 sequence (DNA): TGTGCCAGCACCATACCGGGTTTCCAAGAGACCCAGTACTTC. The chain combines TRBV6-5 with TRBJ2-5; no firm D call. The CDR3 consists of 14 residues. Trimming took 7 bases from V and 1 from J, leaving 13 bases between them. Looked up from germline, CDR1 is MNHEY and CDR2 is SVGAGI.

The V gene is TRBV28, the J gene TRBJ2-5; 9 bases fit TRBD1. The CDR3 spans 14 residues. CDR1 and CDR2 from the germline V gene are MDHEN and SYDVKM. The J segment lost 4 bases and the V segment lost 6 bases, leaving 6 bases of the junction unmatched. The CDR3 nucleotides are TGTGCCAGCAGAAAGGGACAGGGCGGAGAGACCCAGTACTTC. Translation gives CASRKGQGGETQYF. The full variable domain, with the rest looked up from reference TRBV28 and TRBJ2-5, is DVKVTQSSRYLVKRTGEKVFLECVQDMDHENMFWYRQDPGLGLRLIYFSYDVKMKEKGDIPEGYSVSREKKERFSLILESASTNQTSMYLCASRKGQGGETQYFGPGTRLLVL.

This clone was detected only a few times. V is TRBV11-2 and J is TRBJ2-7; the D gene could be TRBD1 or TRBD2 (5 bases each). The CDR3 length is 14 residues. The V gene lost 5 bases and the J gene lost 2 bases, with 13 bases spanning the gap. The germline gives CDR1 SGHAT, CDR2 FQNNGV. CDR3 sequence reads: CASSLETAAYEQYF. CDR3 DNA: TGTGCCAGCAGCCTCGAGACAGCGGCCTACGAGCAGTACTTC. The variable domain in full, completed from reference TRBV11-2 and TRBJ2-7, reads EAGVAQSPRYKIIEKRQSVAFWCNPISGHATLYWYQQILGQGPKLLIQFQNNGVVDDSQLPKDRFSAERLKGVDSTLKIQPAKLEDSAVYLCASSLETAAYEQYFGPGTRLTVT.

Here the CDR3 DNA reads TGTGCCAGCAGTTTAGAGGCAGCCAACTATGGCTACACCTTC. Translation gives CASSLEAANYGYTF. The gene calls are TRBV28 and TRBJ1-2; D ambiguous. V was pared by 2 bases and J by 2 bases, with 9 bases between. The length of the CDR3 is 14 residues. CDR1 and CDR2 from the germline V gene are MDHEN and SYDVKM.

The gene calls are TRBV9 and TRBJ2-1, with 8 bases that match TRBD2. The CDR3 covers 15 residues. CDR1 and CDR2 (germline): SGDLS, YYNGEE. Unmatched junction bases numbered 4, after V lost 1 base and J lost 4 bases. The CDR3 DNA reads TGTGCCAGCAGCGTACTAGCGGGCGGATACAATGAGCAGTTCTTC. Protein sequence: CASSVLAGGYNEQFF.

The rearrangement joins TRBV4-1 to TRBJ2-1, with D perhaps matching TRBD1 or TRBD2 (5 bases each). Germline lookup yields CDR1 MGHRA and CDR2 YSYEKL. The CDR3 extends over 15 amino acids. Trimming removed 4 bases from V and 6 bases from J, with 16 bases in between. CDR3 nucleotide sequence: TGCGCCAGCAGCCCCATGGGGACCGCGCTCAATGAGCAGTTCTTC. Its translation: CASSPMGTALNEQFF.